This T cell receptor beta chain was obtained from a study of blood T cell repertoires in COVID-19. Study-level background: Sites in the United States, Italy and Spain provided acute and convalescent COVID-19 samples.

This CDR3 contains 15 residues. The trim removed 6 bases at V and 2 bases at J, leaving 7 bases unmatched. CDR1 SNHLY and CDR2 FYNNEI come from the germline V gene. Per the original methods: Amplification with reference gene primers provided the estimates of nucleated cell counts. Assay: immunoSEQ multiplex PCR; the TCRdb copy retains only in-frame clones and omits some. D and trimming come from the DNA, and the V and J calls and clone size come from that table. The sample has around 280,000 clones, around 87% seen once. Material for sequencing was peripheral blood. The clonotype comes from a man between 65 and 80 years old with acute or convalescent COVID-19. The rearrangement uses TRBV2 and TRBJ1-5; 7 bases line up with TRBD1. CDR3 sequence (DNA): TGTGCCAGCAGACAGGGGACTTCAGGCAATCAGCCCCAGCATTTT. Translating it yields CASRQGTSGNQPQHF.